Listed here is a single T cell receptor beta chain. Its matching antigen is unknown. The record originates from a study of a mutant IDH1 vaccine in newly diagnosed glioma. Study summary: Eight vaccinations went to patients in weeks 1, 3, 5, 7, 11, 15, 19, 23. The treated population exhibited a male proportion of roughly 60%, a female proportion of around 38%, and a mean age of about 40 years. The therapy given earlier, which was standard therapy, consisted of radiotherapy, temozolomide, or both, and most of the patients received both. Findings of the study overall: Seemingly, pseudoprogression had no relation to changes in the top peripheral T cell clonotypes.

The trim removed 5 bases at V and 2 bases at J, leaving 12 bases unmatched. The V gene's germline CDR1 is WSHSY and CDR2 SAAADI. There are 18 residues in the CDR3. The time point is: week 11, during vaccination. Every vaccination contained 300 ug of the mutant IDH1 20-mer peptide and was paired with topical imiquimod. Libraries were prepared by immunoSEQ multiplex PCR; TCRdb keeps only in-frame clonotypes and omits some of them. The sample records some 21,000 clones, over 85% being singletons. This material consisted of PBMCs, taken from a glioma patient whose treatment included an IDH1 peptide vaccine. This sequence joins TRBV10-2 and TRBJ2-3; TRBD2 matches 11 bases. The receptor comes from a middle-aged woman with glioma. The CDR3 sequence is CASSKGLAGGSFTDTQYF. The CDR3, as DNA: TGCGCCAGCAGTAAGGGGCTAGCGGGAGGCTCCTTCACAGATACGCAGTATTTT.